A single sample is the source of the 11 T cell receptor beta chains below, sequenced in a study of CD4 T cells in relation to SARS-CoV-2 and coronaviruses (dated by TCRdb to the early 2020s). The method behind the library was the immunoSEQ multiplex PCR assay. Here the immuneACCESS table is served through TCRdb, limited to in-frame sequences with V and J called. Missing clones are a known gap in these copies; in checked studies unresolved V genes cover under half, and the rest lacks a known reason. For this sample the table gives 60,000 to 65,000 clones, of which less than 95% were detected only once. Approximately 0.15% of the sample lies in the top ten. CD4+ T cells from unexposed donors were collected before the COVID-19 pandemic (2011-2018). Sequenced material: naive CD4+ T cells from PBMCs. The sample's cell subset or site, from its label and the paper: naive CD4+ T cells isolated by negative enrichment. The receptors shown here come from a human donor in good health.

The chain has TRBV10-3 and TRBJ1-6, with 7 bases identical to TRBD1. Germline-derived CDR1 and CDR2 are ENHRY and SYGVKD. The ends lost 2 bases at V and 15 bases at J; junction bases unmatched: 10. This CDR3 is built from 14 residues. This CDR3 is CAISEEGTGEILHF. CDR3 DNA sequence: TGTGCCATCAGTGAGGAAGGAACAGGGGAGATCCTCCACTTT.

This chain joins TRBV20-1 and TRBJ2-7, with D maybe TRBD2 (6 bases). The CDR3 runs to 11 residues. Trimming pared 6 bases from V and 9 bases from J, leaving 15 bases between. Germline values: CDR1 DFQATT, CDR2 SNEGSKA (reference sequence). For the CDR3, the DNA is TGCAGTGCCGGACTATCAGAGGGGCAGTACTTC. Its protein is CSAGLSEGQYF.

The gene calls are TRBV24-1 and TRBJ2-1; the D is unclear. The germline V gene has CDR1 KGHDR and CDR2 SFDVKD. V lost 5 bases, J lost 12 bases, and 10 bases lay in between. The CDR3 loop spans 11 amino acids. CDR3 region: CATSGDHRQFF. The DNA of the CDR3 is TGTGCCACCAGTGGCGACCACCGGCAGTTCTTC.

This chain joins TRBV19 and TRBJ2-3, with 9 bases matching TRBD2. Germline values: CDR1 LNHDA, CDR2 SQIVND (reference sequence). CDR3 length: 15 amino acids. Trimming at V came to 5 bases and at J to 1 base, leaving 4 bases not matched to a gene. CDR3 nucleotides: TGTGCCAGTAGTCTACTAGCGGGCCGCACAGATACGCAGTATTTT. Its translation is CASSLLAGRTDTQYF.

This chain connects TRBV28 to TRBJ2-5; D ambiguous. This CDR3 is 14 amino acids long. Germline V gene sequence: CDR1 MDHEN, CDR2 SYDVKM. V lost 2 bases to trimming and J lost 7 bases, with 14 bases between them. The CDR3 spells CASSLESPGGTQYF. CDR3 coding DNA: TGTGCCAGCAGTTTAGAATCCCCGGGTGGGACCCAGTACTTC.

The genes are TRBV5-1 and TRBJ1-4, with D maybe TRBD1 (6 bases). Germline V gene sequence: CDR1 SGHRS, CDR2 YFSETQ. Trimming pared 2 bases from V and 8 bases from J, leaving 13 bases between. The CDR3 is 14 amino acids. Here the CDR3 DNA reads TGCGCCAGCAGCTTCCGGGGGCAACAGGAAAAACTGTTTTTT. Amino acids: CASSFRGQQEKLFF.

The chain joins TRBV7-3 to TRBJ2-2; D uncertain. With 4 bases removed from V and 2 bases from J, the gap between germline ends came to 14 bases. Germline V lookup: CDR1 SGHTA, CDR2 FQGTGA. The CDR3 runs to 16 residues. CDR3 protein: CASSSLSQRNTGELFF. DNA of the CDR3: TGTGCCAGCAGCTCCCTAAGTCAGCGTAACACCGGGGAGCTGTTTTTT.

V and J are TRBV5-1 and TRBJ2-5; D possibly corresponds to TRBD2 (6 bases). The CDR3 length is 16 residues. Trimming took off 4 bases at V and 5 bases at J, with 21 bases between the two ends. Germline CDR1 reads SGHRS; CDR2 reads YFSETQ. CDR3 protein: CASSPTRPGRSETQYF. For the CDR3, the DNA is TGCGCCAGCAGCCCAACCCGGCCAGGGAGGTCCGAGACCCAGTACTTC.

This chain uses TRBV28 with TRBJ1-1, with 12 bases matching TRBD1. Trimming at V came to 6 bases and at J to 4 bases, leaving 12 bases not matched to a gene. The CDR3 extends over 17 amino acids. CDR1 MDHEN and CDR2 SYDVKM come from the germline V gene. CDR3 coding DNA: TGTGCCAGCAGCAGACAATCGGGACAGGGGGCTGGCACTGAAGCTTTCTTT. Translated: CASSRQSGQGAGTEAFF.

This chain connects TRBV27 to TRBJ2-3, with 7 bases identical to TRBD2. CDR3 length: 16 amino acids. The junction had 7 bases not matched to a gene; V was cut back by 2 bases and J by 2 bases. Germline CDR1 and CDR2: MNHEY and SMNVEV (reference sequence). CDR3 sequence: CASSLRLAAPTDTQYF. The CDR3 DNA reads as TGTGCCAGCAGTTTACGGCTAGCGGCCCCCACAGATACGCAGTATTTT.

This rearrangement joins TRBV7-9 to TRBJ2-1; 7 bases are shared with TRBD1. This CDR3 spans 18 amino acids. Germline trimming cut 2 bases from V and 8 bases from J; bases unmatched to any gene: 18. In germline, CDR1 is SEHNR, CDR2 FQNEAQ (reference sequence). CDR3: CASSLSGLSGGNGYEQFF. The CDR3 coding sequence is TGTGCCAGCAGCTTAAGTGGTTTATCAGGGGGAAACGGGTATGAGCAGTTCTTC.